The 8 T cell receptor beta chains presented below share a single source sample, sequenced in a study of kidney transplant recipient with SARS-CoV-2 infection. Via MiXCR, TCRdb re-called the reads, giving one row per CDR3 protein. Among under 250,000 distinct CDR3 sequences listed, under 30% were seen once. This sample comprised a blood sample, obtained at baseline and on day 111 from a kidney transplant recipient. All receptors derive from a male patient in his thirties who had COVID-19 and was a kidney transplant recipient. Some T cells may trace back to the graft donor.

This clonotype was seen many times. The J gene is TRBJ1-2, the V gene TRBV7-2; D unclear. V shed 5 bases and J shed 4 bases, with 23 bases lying between them. Germline V CDR1 and CDR2: SGHTA, FQGNSA. The CDR3 loop spans 17 amino acids. CDR3 loop: CASSPLVRDGKTYGYTF. CDR3 bases: TGTGCCAGCAGCCCTTTGGTCAGAGACGGAAAGACCTATGGCTACACCTTC. Drawing the rest from reference TRBV7-2 and TRBJ1-2, the complete variable domain is GAGVSQSPSNKVTEKGKDVELRCDPISGHTALYWYRQSLGQGLEFLIYFQGNSAPDKSGLPSDRFSAERTGGSVSTLTIQRTQQEDSAVYLCASSPLVRDGKTYGYTFGSGTRLTVV.

This chain uses TRBV18 with TRBJ2-3; 7 nucleotides agree with TRBD2. The germline gives CDR1 KGHSH, CDR2 LQKENI. Unmatched junction bases numbered 8, after V lost 8 bases and J lost 0 bases. The CDR3 contains 15 residues. The CDR3 nucleotides are TGTGCCAGCGCAGCGGGAAGGACTAGCACAGATACGCAGTATTTT. This gives the protein CASAAGRTSTDTQYF.

Concerning this clonotype itself: This may arise from a read error, as a much more abundant clone is one base away. This sequence joins TRBV6-5 and TRBJ2-7; 10 bases agree with TRBD1. The length of the CDR3 is 15 residues. The V gene end was trimmed by 6 bases and the J gene end by 4 bases; junction bases not matched to a gene: 9. The germline CDR1 and CDR2 sequences are MNHEY and SVGAGI. The CDR3 protein is CASRVGGQGPYEQYF. DNA for the CDR3: TGTGCCAGCAGGGTTGGGGGACAGGGGCCTTACGAGCAGTACTTC.

This clonotype has a count of ten or more. The chain carries TRBV19 and TRBJ1-2; tentatively, D is TRBD1 (5 bases). This CDR3 contains 17 residues. Germline V CDR1 and CDR2: LNHDA, SQIVND (reference sequence). The V end was cut by 5 bases, the J end by 4 bases, with 23 bases between. This CDR3 reads CASSHWWTNRKTYGYTF. As DNA, the CDR3 is TGTGCCAGTAGTCACTGGTGGACAAATCGAAAGACCTATGGCTACACCTTC.

A word on this clonotype: Since a much larger clone is just one base distant, this may be a read error. The chain carries TRBV9 and TRBJ1-2, with unresolved D. Trimming removed 5 bases at V and 6 bases at J, with 23 bases between. The CDR3 is made up of 16 amino acids. Per the germline V gene, CDR1 is SGDLS and CDR2 is YYNGEE. The DNA of the CDR3 is TGTGCCAGCAGAATACTGTACTCAAGAAAGACCCATGGCTACACCTTC. As protein: CASRILYSRKTHGYTF. Full variable domain (rest looked up from reference TRBV9 and TRBJ1-2): DSGVTQTPKHLITATGQRVTLRCSPRSGDLSVYWYQQSLDQGLQFLIQYYNGEERAKGNILERFSAQQFPDLHSELNLSSLELGDSALYFCASRILYSRKTHGYTFGSGTRLTVV.

On this clonotype: A much larger clone lies one base from this, so it may be a read error. This chain connects TRBV28 to TRBJ1-1; 7 bases are shared with TRBD1. This CDR3 spans 14 amino acids. Trimming took 6 bases from V and 4 from J; bases not matched to a gene: 8. The germline V gene has CDR1 MDHEN and CDR2 SYDVKM. The chain's CDR3 is CASRRDRQSTEAFF. In DNA form, the CDR3 reads TGTGCCAGCAGAAGGGACAGACAGAGCACTGAAGCTTTCTTT.

This clonotype was recorded many times. This chain connects TRBV20-1 to TRBJ1-2; D remains unclear. The V gene's germline CDR1 is DFQATT and CDR2 SNEGSKA (reference sequence). The CDR3 contains 16 residues. V dropped 5 bases and J dropped 4 bases, with 23 bases sitting between them. CDR3 bases: TGCAGTGCTTCCAAGTCGCTGTTTCGAAAGACCTATGGCTACACCTTC. The encoded protein is CSASKSLFRKTYGYTF.

On this clonotype itself: Given a much more abundant clone one base away, this may be a read error. This sequence joins TRBV5-4 and TRBJ1-2, with D hard to call. Per the germline V gene, CDR1 is SGHNT and CDR2 is YYREEE (reference sequence). CDR3 length equals 16 residues. The CDR3 sequence is CASCVDVPGKTYVYTF. CDR3 sequence (DNA): TGTGCCAGCTGTGTCGACGTACCAGGAAAGACCTATGTCTACACCTTC.